This T cell receptor (beta chain) was recorded in a study of T cell changes during pregnancy in multiple sclerosis. Clones were read by immunoSEQ multiplex PCR, and TCRdb kept only the in-frame ones, dropping some. The sample lists 30,000 to 40,000 clones, about 90% occurring once. V was shortened by 5 bases and J by 2 bases, with 10 bases between the two germline ends. This CDR3 is 13 amino acids long. Germline lookup yields CDR1 MNHNS and CDR2 SASEGT. This clone is a singleton in its sample. This receptor was identified in a female donor with multiple sclerosis, enrolled in a pregnancy study. The sequencing used CD8+ T cells from peripheral blood mononuclear cells, collected in the third trimester of pregnancy. The J gene is TRBJ2-7, the V gene TRBV6-1, with D unclear. CDR3 protein: CASSNIKTYEQYF. CDR3 in DNA: TGTGCCAGCAGTAACATCAAGACCTACGAGCAGTACTTC.